These T cell receptor beta chains were read from a single sample in a study of blood T cell repertoires in COVID-19. Method: immunoSEQ multiplex PCR; TCRdb's copy keeps in-frame clones and lacks some. The sample yields fewer than 300,000 clones, just over 90% seen once. Material: peripheral blood. These receptors were collected from a young woman with COVID-19, enrolled during active disease. The CDR3 runs from the conserved cysteine through the conserved F or W. A D gene is named only where the DNA matches it firmly. Where a row states a size, it is once, few, many or the class of an expanded clone; other rows omit it.

TRBJ2-5,TRBV7-8,TRBD2,16,NA,CASSLAVSGNRGTQYF,TGTGCCAGCAGCTTAGCGGTTAGCGGGAACCGAGGGACCCAGTACTTC
TRBJ2-1,TRBV5-4,TRBD2,15,NA,CASSPRTSGNNEQFF,TGTGCCAGCAGCCCCCGGACTAGCGGGAACAATGAGCAGTTCTTC
TRBJ2-7,TRBV27,TRBD1,15,once,CASSYTTGGEGEQYF,TGTGCCAGCAGTTACACTACAGGGGGAGAGGGCGAGCAGTACTTC
TRBJ2-1,TRBV7-7,TRBD2,14,NA,CASSSGLGPNEQFF,TGTGCCAGCAGCTCGGGACTAGGACCCAATGAGCAGTTCTTC
TRBJ2-7,TRBV29-1,TRBD1,12,NA,CSVGQGSHEQYF,TGCAGCGTTGGACAGGGATCGCACGAGCAGTACTTC
TRBJ2-3,TRBV4-1,TRBD1,15,NA,CASTRTGEKTDTQYF,TGCGCCAGCACTAGGACAGGGGAAAAAACAGATACGCAGTATTTT
TRBJ1-6,TRBV5-8,NA,14,NA,CASSLGQENSPLHF,TGTGCCAGCAGCTTGGGGCAGGAAAATTCACCCCTCCACTTT
TRBJ2-1,TRBV24-1,NA,14,NA,CATSDARVGIEQFF,TGTGCCACCAGTGATGCCCGTGTCGGGATTGAGCAGTTCTTC
TRBJ2-3,TRBV11-3,TRBD2,17,NA,CASSLGAWTSGSDTQYF,TGTGCCAGCAGCTTAGGCGCATGGACTAGCGGGAGCGATACGCAGTATTTT
TRBJ2-3,TRBV7-9,NA,15,NA,CASSLVVLDTDTQYF,TGTGCCAGCAGCTTAGTGGTCCTAGACACAGATACGCAGTATTTT
TRBJ1-2,TRBV29-1,TRBD1,13,NA,CSVYRGPGYGYTF,TGCAGCGTTTACAGGGGGCCTGGCTATGGCTACACCTTC
TRBJ2-3,TRBV6-4,NA,15,NA,CASSDSIGSPDTQYF,TGTGCCAGCAGTGACTCGATCGGGTCCCCAGATACGCAGTATTTT
TRBJ1-5,TRBV27,NA,14,NA,CASSLYHSNQPQHF,TGTGCCAGCAGTTTATATCATAGCAATCAGCCCCAGCATTTT
TRBJ2-2,TRBV7-8,NA,15,NA,CASSLVRGNTGELFF,TGTGCCAGCAGCTTAGTAAGGGGGAACACCGGGGAGCTGTTTTTT
TRBJ1-2,TRBV19,TRBD1,14,once,CASSNQGAYYGYTF,TGTGCCAGTAGTAATCAGGGGGCCTACTATGGCTACACCTTC
TRBJ2-1,TRBV24-1,TRBD2,16,NA,CATSDVGLAGYNEQFF,TGTGCCACCAGTGATGTGGGACTAGCGGGGTACAATGAGCAGTTCTTC
TRBJ1-3,TRBV10-3,TRBD1,16,NA,CAIRGDRGLSGNTIYF,TGTGCCATCAGGGGGGACAGGGGGCTCTCTGGAAACACCATATATTTT
TRBJ2-2,TRBV19,TRBD1,15,NA,CASHRDRDNTGELFF,TGTGCCAGCCACCGGGACAGAGATAACACCGGGGAGCTGTTTTTT
TRBJ2-1,TRBV19,NA,15,NA,CASSIGRDPLNEQFF,TGTGCCAGTAGTATAGGGAGGGATCCGCTCAATGAGCAGTTCTTC
TRBJ2-7,TRBV10-1,NA,13,few,CASSEGASYEQYF,TGCGCCAGCAGTGAGGGGGCCTCCTACGAGCAGTACTTC
TRBJ2-5,TRBV9,TRBD1,16,NA,CASSTTGTGVAETQYF,TGTGCCAGCAGCACGACCGGGACAGGGGTCGCCGAGACCCAGTACTTC
TRBJ1-1,TRBV19,TRBD1,14,NA,CASNVQGARTEAFF,TGTGCCAGTAATGTACAGGGGGCGCGTACTGAAGCTTTCTTT
TRBJ2-7,TRBV9,NA,14,NA,CASSVGGGAYEQYF,TGTGCCAGCAGCGTAGGCGGAGGGGCCTACGAGCAGTACTTC
TRBJ1-1,TRBV27,NA,14,NA,CASSRWTENTEAFF,TGTGCCAGCAGTCGGTGGACAGAGAACACTGAAGCTTTCTTT
TRBJ1-1,TRBV7-8,NA,17,NA,CASSLFLAGGLGTEAFF,TGTGCCAGCAGCTTATTCCTTGCTGGGGGACTGGGCACTGAAGCTTTCTTT
TRBJ1-4,TRBV6-1,NA,14,NA,CASSEGGTNEKLFF,TGTGCCAGCAGTGAAGGCGGAACTAATGAAAAACTGTTTTTT
TRBJ1-2,TRBV12-3/TRBV12-4,TRBD1,13,NA,CASSLGTGLGYTF,TGTGCCAGCAGTTTGGGGACAGGCCTCGGCTACACCTTC
TRBJ1-1,TRBV29-1,TRBD1,15,NA,CSGRIPGQGRPEAFF,TGCAGCGGGAGGATACCGGGACAGGGGCGACCTGAAGCTTTCTTT